Following are 30 T cell receptor beta chains from one sample sequenced in a study of blood T cells in healthy people across ages. With a J-beta primer mix and a sample-barcoded 5' primer, a second PCR ran 7 to 11 cycles. MiXCR was run by TCRdb on the 5' RACE reads, yielding one entry per CDR3 protein. The sample holds about 1 million distinct CDR3 sequences, about 23% seen once. These same data were also listed under a study on T cells of mothers and their children.

The sequenced material came from blood. These receptors originate from a girl aged 2-10 years in good health.

The sample holds many counts of this clonotype. J is TRBJ1-2 and V is TRBV27; no clear D. The CDR3 totals 13 residues. Germline V lookup: CDR1 MNHEY, CDR2 SMNVEV (reference sequence). Trimming stripped 3 bases from V and 5 bases from J, with 10 bases between. The chain's CDR3 is CASSFGRSYGYTF. CDR3 nucleotides: TGTGCCAGCAGTTTTGGCAGGAGTTATGGCTACACCTTC.

V gene TRBV20-1 combines with J gene TRBJ2-1; 12 positions match TRBD2. V was clipped by 6 bases and J by 4 bases; unmatched bases: 7. The germline V gene encodes CDR1 DFQATT and CDR2 SNEGSKA (reference sequence). The CDR3 length is 15 residues. CDR3 loop: CSARLGLAGYNEQFF. CDR3 coding DNA: TGCAGTGCGAGACTCGGACTAGCGGGATACAATGAGCAGTTCTTC.

This sequence joins TRBV3-1 and TRBJ2-3; TRBD2 aligns across 7 bases. Per the germline V gene, CDR1 is LGHDT and CDR2 is YNNKEL (reference sequence). J lost 0 bases, V lost 3 bases, and 3 bases had no gene match. The CDR3 is 15 residues long. This CDR3 reads CASSHTAGSTDTQYF. Written as DNA, the CDR3 is TGTGCCAGCAGCCACACAGCGGGGAGCACAGATACGCAGTATTTT.

This chain joins TRBV6-2 or TRBV6-3 and TRBJ2-7; 7 positions agree with TRBD2. J gave up 2 bases and V 4 bases, and 5 bases lay outside the gene matches. Looked up from germline, CDR1 is MNHEY and CDR2 is SVGEGT. CDR3 length equals 14 residues. The CDR3 region is CASSWEGFAYEQYF. The CDR3 DNA is TGTGCCAGCAGTTGGGAGGGTTTCGCCTACGAGCAGTACTTC.

Only a few counts were recorded for this clonotype. The chain joins TRBV20-1 to TRBJ2-3; D may be TRBD1 (6 bases). Looked up from germline, CDR1 is DFQATT and CDR2 is SNEGSKA (reference sequence). The CDR3 extends over 12 amino acids. This chain's CDR3 is CSYYRVADTQYF. CDR3 bases: TGCAGCTACTACAGGGTAGCGGATACGCAGTATTTT.

Regarding this clonotype: Sequence at one end of the junction differs from germline and may be a read error. The V call is TRBV4-3, the J call TRBJ2-4; no clear D gene. The CDR3 is 15 amino acids. CDR1 is LGHNA, CDR2 YSLEER, per germline. CDR3 DNA: TGCACCAGCAGCCAAGAAAAACCCTTTGGGGACATTCAGTACTTC. As protein: CTSSQEKPFGDIQYF.

Regarding this clonotype: This likely comes from a read error, as the CDR3 has no conserved phenylalanine or tryptophan at its end. The chain is built from TRBV5-5 and TRBJ2-5, with D possibly being TRBD1 or TRBD2 (5 bases each). CDR3 length: 13 residues. The germline V and J ends were trimmed by 3 bases and 3 bases, with 9 bases remaining between them. Germline V CDR1 and CDR2: SGHKS, YYEKEE (reference sequence). DNA of the CDR3: TGTGCCAGCAGCTGGGGGACGGAAGAGACCCAGTACCTC. Its protein product is CASSWGTEETQYL.

The J gene is TRBJ1-5, the V gene TRBV4-2, with 9 bases lining up with TRBD1. V lost 1 base, J lost 4 bases, and 2 bases stayed unmatched. In germline, CDR1 is LGHNA, CDR2 YNFKEQ. CDR3 length equals 15 residues. CDR3 sequence: CASSQGTGVNQPQHF. Written as DNA, the CDR3 is TGTGCCAGCAGCCAAGGGACAGGGGTAAATCAGCCCCAGCATTTT.

The rearrangement links TRBV3-1 to TRBJ1-1; D gene uncertain. The V gene's germline CDR1 is LGHDT and CDR2 YNNKEL (reference sequence). This CDR3 region has 12 residues. Trimming removed 5 bases at V and 10 bases at J, with 14 bases between. CDR3 amino acids: CASSNTGLGAFF. In nucleotides, the CDR3 is TGTGCCAGCAGCAACACCGGGCTAGGAGCTTTCTTT.

This chain links TRBV4-2 with TRBJ2-1; TRBD1 matches 8 bases. V gave up 3 bases and J gave up 2 bases; unmatched junction bases: 6. The CDR3 spans 16 residues. The germline gives CDR1 LGHNA, CDR2 YNFKEQ. The chain's CDR3 is CASSQSGTGAYNEQFF. CDR3 nucleotides: TGTGCCAGCAGCCAGTCCGGGACAGGAGCCTACAATGAGCAGTTCTTC.

The chain recombines TRBV6-2 or TRBV6-3 with TRBJ2-7; unclear D gene. The ends were cut back, 2 bases at V and 3 bases at J, with 17 bases in the middle. The germline CDR1 and CDR2 sequences are MNHEY and SVGEGT. The CDR3 spans 16 residues. The CDR3 region has the DNA TGTGCCAGCAGTTACACGGGCCTAAACGGCGGCTACGAGCAGTACTTC. This codes for CASSYTGLNGGYEQYF.

This rearrangement joins TRBV12-3 or TRBV12-4 to TRBJ1-1; D is unclear. Trimming shortened V by 6 bases and J by 7 bases, and 12 bases separated the two germline ends. The CDR3 has 12 residues. The CDR3 DNA follows: TGTGCCAGCAGCGGTGACGGCGTTGAAGCTTTCTTT. This gives the protein CASSGDGVEAFF.

This clonotype appeared a single time. The rearrangement joins TRBV5-6 to TRBJ2-7; 8 positions match TRBD2. Judging by the DNA end, TRBJ2-5 fits better; the J call may be wrong. Germline values: CDR1 SGHDT, CDR2 YYEEEE. This CDR3 has 16 residues. In DNA, the CDR3 is TGTGCCAGCAGCCGCCCTGGGACTAGGAGTGTGGAGACCCAGTACTTC. It yields the protein CASSRPGTRSVETQYF.

This clonotype was seen more than once but under ten times. The CDR3, as DNA: TGTGCCAGCAGTGAAATGGGGCCAGGGAATGAAAAACTGTTTTTT. Translating gives CASSEMGPGNEKLFF. V is TRBV6-1 and J is TRBJ1-4; D may be TRBD1 (5 bases). CDR3 length equals 15 residues. CDR1 MNHNS and CDR2 SASEGT come from the germline V gene. Trimming stripped 2 bases from V and 5 bases from J, with 12 bases between.

The table lists this clonotype with a count of one. The chain is built from TRBV24-1 and TRBJ2-3; D call uncertain. CDR3 length equals 17 residues. Trimming stripped 0 bases from V and 2 bases from J, with 14 bases between. The germline V gene has CDR1 KGHDR and CDR2 SFDVKD. For the CDR3, the DNA is TGTGCCACCAGTGATTTGGAAGACAAACCATCCACAGATACGCAGTATTTT. This codes for CATSDLEDKPSTDTQYF.

The chain carries TRBV15 and TRBJ2-1, with D maybe TRBD2 (5 bases). Germline assignment: CDR1 LNHNV and CDR2 YYDKDF (reference sequence). Between the trimmed V and J ends, which lost 8 bases and 6 bases, there was a span of 11 bases. This CDR3 contains 12 residues. CDR3 bases: TGTGCCACCCGCCGGACTGGCAATGAGCAGTTCTTC. It codes for CATRRTGNEQFF.

The chain recombines TRBV12-3 or TRBV12-4 with TRBJ1-6; 7 nucleotides match TRBD1. V trimming: 7 bases; J trimming: 9 bases; junction bases outside the gene matches: 12. The CDR3 sequence is 15 residues long. Here the CDR3 reads CASIPRQGKASPLHF. Here the CDR3 DNA reads TGTGCCAGCATCCCCCGACAGGGAAAAGCTTCACCCCTCCACTTT.

The sample holds a few counts of this clonotype. The rearrangement joins TRBV5-8 to TRBJ2-5; D remains unclear. This CDR3 spans 16 amino acids. Per the germline V gene, CDR1 is SGHTS and CDR2 is YDEGEE. Trimming cost V 1 base and J 2 bases, with 15 bases left between them. CDR3 nucleotides: TGTGCCAGCAGCTTGACGGACGGGCCGGGTCAAGAGACCCAGTACTTC. Translation gives CASSLTDGPGQETQYF.

The table lists this clonotype with a few counts. This chain links TRBV7-3 with TRBJ2-2; the D gene is possibly TRBD2 (5 bases). Trimming shortened V by 5 bases and J by 6 bases, and 10 bases separated the two germline ends. There are 13 residues in the CDR3. The germline V gene has CDR1 SGHTA and CDR2 FQGTGA. CDR3 DNA sequence: TGTGCCAGCAGCCCCGTGAGGGCCGGGGAGCTGTTTTTT. As protein: CASSPVRAGELFF. The full variable domain, its missing parts supplied by reference TRBV7-3 and TRBJ2-2, is GAGVSQTPSNKVTEKGKYVELRCDPISGHTALYWYRQSLGQGPEFLIYFQGTGAADDSGLPNDRFFAVRPEGSVSTLKIQRTERGDSAVYLCASSPVRAGELFFGEGSRLTVL.

This clonotype was counted a few times. The rearrangement joins TRBV29-1 to TRBJ2-1, with 9 positions matching TRBD2. There are 13 residues in the CDR3. The junction had 3 bases not matched to a gene; V was cut back by 5 bases and J by 4 bases. CDR1 is SQVTM, CDR2 ANQGSEA, per germline. CDR3 in DNA: TGCAGCGTTTTTAGCGGGAGATACAATGAGCAGTTCTTC. Its translation: CSVFSGRYNEQFF.

V is TRBV2 and J is TRBJ2-1, with 8 bases matching TRBD2. V was pared by 7 bases and J by 3 bases, with 8 bases of the junction left unmatched. The CDR3 sequence is 15 residues long. The germline V gene has CDR1 SNHLY and CDR2 FYNNEI. The CDR3 region has the DNA TGTGCCAGCATTGCTAGCGGGCCTCTCTACAATGAGCAGTTCTTC. This encodes CASIASGPLYNEQFF.

This chain links TRBV3-1 with TRBJ2-4; D might be TRBD2 (5 bases). CDR1 is LGHDT and CDR2 is YNNKEL in the germline V gene (reference sequence). The CDR3 is 17 residues long. Between the trimmed V and J ends, which lost 4 bases and 0 bases, there was a span of 16 bases. The CDR3 nucleotides read TGTGCCAGCAGCCGCCCAACTAGTTCTCCAGCCAAAAACATTCAGTACTTC. Translated: CASSRPTSSPAKNIQYF.

This clonotype occurred a few times. This chain joins TRBV7-8 and TRBJ2-5; TRBD2 aligns across 11 bases. The CDR3 contains 16 residues. CDR1 SGHVS and CDR2 FQNEAQ come from the germline V gene. Losses at the gene ends were 11 bases for V and 3 bases for J; bases not matched to a gene: 14. CDR3 loop: CASNPGTSGQKETQYF. The CDR3 DNA sequence: TGTGCCTCCAACCCGGGGACTAGCGGCCAAAAAGAGACCCAGTACTTC.

The chain joins TRBV12-3 or TRBV12-4 to TRBJ2-5; possible D gene TRBD2, 6 bases. V was trimmed by 5 bases and J by 2 bases, leaving 15 bases between them. The CDR3 is made up of 15 amino acids. This CDR3 is CASSLGTYGQETQYF. The CDR3 nucleotides read TGTGCCAGCAGTCTCGGGACTTATGGACAAGAGACCCAGTACTTC.

This clonotype was observed a few times. At one end, the junction sequence differs from germline, possibly due to a read error. This chain joins TRBV20-1 and TRBJ2-3, with 11 bases fitting TRBD2. Per the germline V gene, CDR1 is DFQATT and CDR2 is SNEGSKA (reference sequence). There are 17 residues in the CDR3. CDR3 DNA sequence: TGCAGTGCTAGACCAACCCGACTAGCGGGGAGCACAGATACGCGGTATTTT. Amino acid sequence: CSARPTRLAGSTDTRYF.

The rearrangement uses TRBV28 and TRBJ1-2; D gene unclear. This CDR3 spans 13 amino acids. The V and J ends lost 8 bases and 7 bases respectively, with 17 bases between them. Per the germline V gene, CDR1 is MDHEN and CDR2 is SYDVKM. CDR3 bases: TGTGCCAGCGCCGGCGGCGGCGCCCGTGGCTACACCTTC. Translation: CASAGGGARGYTF.

The rearrangement uses TRBV24-1 and TRBJ2-1; perhaps TRBD1 as D (5 bases). Looked up from germline, CDR1 is KGHDR and CDR2 is SFDVKD. The CDR3 runs 13 residues. Trimming cost V 7 bases and J 5 bases, with 11 bases left between them. The chain's CDR3 is CATREGANNEQFF. DNA for the CDR3: TGTGCCACCAGGGAAGGGGCGAACAATGAGCAGTTCTTC.

This clonotype was seen a few times. This chain connects TRBV20-1 to TRBJ2-3, with 7 bases identical to TRBD2. The CDR3 runs to 16 residues. The germline CDR1 and CDR2 sequences are DFQATT and SNEGSKA (reference sequence). V lost 3 bases to trimming and J lost 0 bases; unmatched junction nucleotides: 9. This CDR3 reads CSASRPSGESTDTQYF. CDR3 bases: TGCAGTGCTAGCCGACCTAGCGGCGAGAGCACAGATACGCAGTATTTT.

The rearrangement uses TRBV7-3 and TRBJ2-6; D is ambiguous. The CDR3 extends over 14 amino acids. The V end was cut by 7 bases, the J end by 2 bases, with 9 bases between. In germline, CDR1 is SGHTA, CDR2 FQGTGA. CDR3 loop: CASTNQPGANVLTF. The CDR3, as DNA: TGTGCCAGCACCAATCAACCTGGGGCCAACGTCCTGACTTTC.

This clonotype was observed a few times. The rearrangement links TRBV6-5 to TRBJ1-4; 7 bases agree with TRBD1. CDR3 length equals 13 residues. In germline, CDR1 is MNHEY, CDR2 SVGAGI. Trimming at V came to 6 bases and at J to 6 bases, leaving 4 bases not matched to a gene. In DNA form, the CDR3 reads TGTGCCAGCAGCGACAGGGAGGATGAAAAACTGTTTTTT. Translated: CASSDREDEKLFF.